Presented here are 16 T cell receptor beta chains from one specimen sequenced in a study of early stage breast cancer tumors. Only in-frame clones appear in the TCRdb table, and some are missing; sequencing was by immunoSEQ multiplex PCR. The sample shows approximately 75,000 clones, over 80% of them seen only once. Source material: blood. The receptors here all came from a person between 35 and 49 years old with breast cancer.

The CDR3 DNA reads as TGTGCCAGCAGCTTAGATCCCAGCCCGAACACTGAAGCTTTCTTT. Its translation is CASSLDPSPNTEAFF. The chain has TRBV11-2 and TRBJ1-1; D not certain. The CDR3 contains 15 residues. The germline CDR1 and CDR2 sequences are SGHAT and FQNNGV. With 0 bases removed from V and 1 base from J, the gap between germline ends came to 9 bases.

The chain joins TRBV7-9 to TRBJ1-2; no reliable D call. The germline V gene encodes CDR1 SEHNR and CDR2 FQNEAQ (reference sequence). V lost 6 bases and J 6 bases, leaving 17 bases between the germline ends. This CDR3 has 14 amino acids. Here the CDR3 reads CASSFHGTFDGYTF. For the CDR3, the DNA is TGTGCCAGCAGTTTCCACGGAACCTTTGATGGCTACACCTTC.

Turning to this clone: A read error may produce the germline difference seen at one junction end. V is TRBV7-7 and J is TRBJ2-1, with 8 bases lining up with TRBD1. The CDR3 loop spans 13 amino acids. CDR1 and CDR2 (germline): SSHAT, FNYEAQ (reference sequence). CDR3 sequence (DNA): TGTGCTAGCAGCCGAGGACAGGGCTATGAGCAGTTCTTC. Protein product: CASSRGQGYEQFF.

The chain combines TRBV2 with TRBJ2-2; 11 nucleotides agree with TRBD2. CDR3 length equals 16 residues. The V segment lost 5 bases and the J segment 2 bases; nucleotides outside the gene matches: 4. Looked up from germline, CDR1 is SNHLY and CDR2 is FYNNEI. The CDR3 bases are TGTGCCAGCAGTAAGGGACTAGCGGTCAACACCGGGGAGCTGTTTTTT. Encoded protein: CASSKGLAVNTGELFF. The full variable domain, rest sourced from reference TRBV2 and TRBJ2-2, is EPEVTQTPSHQVTQMGQEVILRCVPISNHLYFYWYRQILGQKVEFLVSFYNNEISEKSEIFDDQFSVERPDGSNFTLKIRSTKLEDSAMYFCASSKGLAVNTGELFFGEGSRLTVL.

The chain uses TRBV7-6 and TRBJ2-5; tentative D call: TRBD2 (7 bases). Trimming took 4 bases from V and 2 from J, leaving 17 bases between them. In germline, CDR1 is SGHVS, CDR2 FNYEAQ. CDR3 size: 16 residues. As DNA, the CDR3 is TGTGCCAGCAGCTCCCTGGGGGGGCAGACTCAAGAGACCCAGTACTTC. It is translated as CASSSLGGQTQETQYF.

The gene calls are TRBV7-9 and TRBJ2-2; D gene uncertain. CDR1 is SEHNR and CDR2 is FQNEAQ in the germline V gene (reference sequence). Trimming cost V 3 bases and J 6 bases, with 5 bases left between them. This CDR3 has 12 residues. Written as DNA, the CDR3 is TGTGCCAGCAGCTTCGATGCCGGGGAGCTGTTTTTT. The encoded protein is CASSFDAGELFF.

The chain combines TRBV7-9 with TRBJ1-1, with D possibly TRBD1 on 5 matching bases. The CDR3 consists of 13 residues. The germline V and J ends were trimmed by 3 bases and 6 bases, with 11 bases remaining between them. Germline values: CDR1 SEHNR, CDR2 FQNEAQ (reference sequence). CDR3 DNA sequence: TGTGCCAGCAGCTTCATCAGGGCACCTGAAGCTTTCTTT. Translation: CASSFIRAPEAFF.

This chain uses TRBV29-1 with TRBJ2-2; D is possibly TRBD1 (6 bases). The CDR3 has 15 residues. Per the germline V gene, CDR1 is SQVTM and CDR2 is ANQGSEA. V lost 3 bases and J lost 3, with 14 bases in between. CDR3 nucleotides: TGCAGCGTTGATACAGGGTTAGGGGACACCGGGGAGCTGTTTTTT. It yields the protein CSVDTGLGDTGELFF.

The chain couples TRBV6-4 to TRBJ1-2; D is perhaps TRBD1 (5 bases). CDR3 length: 13 amino acids. The germline CDR1 and CDR2 sequences are MRHNA and SNTAGT. The V and J ends lost 9 bases and 4 bases respectively, with 15 bases between them. CDR3 sequence (DNA): TGTGCCAGTTCCATGGAGGGGTCCTATGGCTACACCTTC. Its protein product is CASSMEGSYGYTF.

As DNA, the CDR3 is TGTGCCAGCAGCTTAAACGGCGACTACACAGATACGCAGTATTTT. Its translation is CASSLNGDYTDTQYF. The chain combines TRBV7-3 with TRBJ2-3; TRBD2 might be the D (5 bases). The germline V and J ends were trimmed by 1 base and 2 bases, with 10 bases remaining between them. There are 15 residues in the CDR3. The germline gives CDR1 SGHTA, CDR2 FQGTGA.

This clone was seen more than once but under ten times. The chain employs TRBV5-1 and TRBJ2-7; 7 nucleotides agree with TRBD1. V dropped 2 bases and J dropped 1; count of bases not matched to a gene: 6. The CDR3 length is 15 residues. From germline, CDR1 is SGHRS and CDR2 YFSETQ. The CDR3 DNA is TGCGCCAGCAGCTTAAACCCAGGGGGATCCTACGAGCAGTACTTC. Residues: CASSLNPGGSYEQYF.

The chain is built from TRBV19 and TRBJ2-7, with D uncertain. Germline V gene lookup returns CDR1 LNHDA and CDR2 SQIVND (reference sequence). The CDR3 is made up of 14 amino acids. V was clipped by 3 bases and J by 5 bases, with 14 bases between them. CDR3 bases: TGTGCCAGTAGTATTAGGGCCGACGGAAACGAGCAGTACTTC. This sequence encodes CASSIRADGNEQYF.

V usage is TRBV6-5 and J usage is TRBJ2-7, with TRBD2 identical over 8 bases. The CDR3 extends over 13 amino acids. The V gene's germline CDR1 is MNHEY and CDR2 SVGAGI. V was clipped by 9 bases and J by 3 bases; unmatched bases: 7. Here the CDR3 reads CASGRGEFYEQYF. The CDR3 DNA is TGTGCCAGTGGGCGGGGGGAGTTCTACGAGCAGTACTTC.

This clone was observed once. The V call is TRBV18, the J call TRBJ1-1; D ambiguous. Germline assignment: CDR1 KGHSH and CDR2 LQKENI. V was clipped by 1 base and J by 0 bases, with 12 bases between them. There are 16 residues in the CDR3. CDR3 nucleotides: TGTGCCAGCTCACCACAGGTCGCCGGATTGAACACTGAAGCTTTCTTT. Translation: CASSPQVAGLNTEAFF.

This clone has just one count. This chain connects TRBV11-1 to TRBJ2-1; TRBD2 matches at 13 bases. V lost 3 bases to trimming and J lost 5 bases; unmatched junction nucleotides: 7. Per the germline V gene, CDR1 is SGHAT and CDR2 is FQDESV (reference sequence). This CDR3 spans 17 amino acids. The CDR3 DNA follows: TGTGCCAGCAGCTTTAGACTAGCGGGAGGTTGGGACAATGAGCAGTTCTTC. Translating it yields CASSFRLAGGWDNEQFF.

This chain links TRBV9 with TRBJ1-2, with 8 positions matching TRBD1. V trimming: 4 bases; J trimming: 5 bases; junction bases outside the gene matches: 10. Germline V gives CDR1 SGDLS, CDR2 YYNGEE. The CDR3 is 15 amino acids. The CDR3 DNA sequence: TGTGCCAGCAGCAAACAGGGGGTTCCCCTTTATGGCTACACCTTC. It specifies CASSKQGVPLYGYTF. The entire variable domain, with the rest obtained from reference TRBV9 and TRBJ1-2, is as follows: DSGVTQTPKHLITATGQRVTLRCSPRSGDLSVYWYQQSLDQGLQFLIQYYNGEERAKGNILERFSAQQFPDLHSELNLSSLELGDSALYFCASSKQGVPLYGYTFGSGTRLTVV.